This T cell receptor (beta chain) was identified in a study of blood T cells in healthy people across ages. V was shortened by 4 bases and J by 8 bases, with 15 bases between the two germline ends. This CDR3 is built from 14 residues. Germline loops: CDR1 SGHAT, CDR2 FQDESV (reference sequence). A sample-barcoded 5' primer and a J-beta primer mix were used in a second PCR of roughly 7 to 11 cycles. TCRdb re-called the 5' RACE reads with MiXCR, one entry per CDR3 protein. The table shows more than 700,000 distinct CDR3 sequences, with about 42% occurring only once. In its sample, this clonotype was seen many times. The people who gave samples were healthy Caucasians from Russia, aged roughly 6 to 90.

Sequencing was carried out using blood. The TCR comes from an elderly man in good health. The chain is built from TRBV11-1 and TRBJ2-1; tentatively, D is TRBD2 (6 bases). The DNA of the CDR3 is TGTGCCAGCAGCTCCGAACGGGAGTGGGATGAGCAGTTCTTC. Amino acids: CASSSEREWDEQFF.